The clone carrying this T cell receptor (beta chain) was seen more than once but under ten times. The entry originates in a study of blood T cell repertoires in COVID-19. The junction had 19 bases not matched to a gene; V was cut back by 2 bases and J by 4 bases. This CDR3 is 19 amino acids long. Germline CDR1 is PRHDT and CDR2 is FYEKMQ (reference sequence). The authors' processing: How many nucleated cells were present was estimated from reference gene primer amplification. Data came from immunoSEQ multiplex PCR; TCRdb stores just in-frame clones and leaves some out. V and J calls and clone size come straight from that table; D and trimming were deduced from the DNA. The data hold about 280,000 clones, with more than 70% observed a single time.

This chain uses TRBV13 with TRBJ2-7, with 8 bases aligning to TRBD1. This receptor was identified in a woman aged 55 to 70 in a cohort exposed to, infected with or recovered from COVID-19 (not recorded which). The sample comprised PBMCs or T cells enriched from blood (not recorded which). CDR3 loop: CASSLPWEWLGQDFYEQYF. As DNA, the CDR3 is TGTGCCAGCAGCTTACCTTGGGAGTGGTTGGGACAGGACTTTTACGAGCAGTACTTC.